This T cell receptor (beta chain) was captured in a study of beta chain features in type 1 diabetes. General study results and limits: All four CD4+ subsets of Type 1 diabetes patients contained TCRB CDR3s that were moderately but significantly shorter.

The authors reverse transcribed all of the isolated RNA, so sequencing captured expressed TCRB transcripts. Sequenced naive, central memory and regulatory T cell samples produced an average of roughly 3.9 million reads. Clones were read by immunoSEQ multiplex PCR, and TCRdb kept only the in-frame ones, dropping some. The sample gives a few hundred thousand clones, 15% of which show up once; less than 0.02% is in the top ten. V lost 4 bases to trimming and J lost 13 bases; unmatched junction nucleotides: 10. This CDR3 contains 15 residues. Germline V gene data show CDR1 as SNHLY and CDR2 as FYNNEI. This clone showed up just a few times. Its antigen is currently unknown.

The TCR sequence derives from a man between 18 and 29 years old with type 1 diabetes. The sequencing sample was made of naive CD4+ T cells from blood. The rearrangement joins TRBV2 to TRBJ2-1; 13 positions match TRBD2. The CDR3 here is CASSGTSGGFSTQFF. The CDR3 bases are TGTGCCAGCAGTGGGACTAGCGGGGGCTTCAGCACTCAGTTCTTC.